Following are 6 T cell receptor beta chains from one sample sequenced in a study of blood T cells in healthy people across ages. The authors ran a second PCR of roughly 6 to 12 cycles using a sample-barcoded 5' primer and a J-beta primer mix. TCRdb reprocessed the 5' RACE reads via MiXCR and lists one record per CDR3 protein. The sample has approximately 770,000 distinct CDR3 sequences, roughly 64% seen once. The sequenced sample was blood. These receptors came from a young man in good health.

The CDR3 here is CASGLVRSDGYTF. The CDR3 DNA follows: TGTGCTAGTGGTTTGGTACGGTCAGATGGCTACACCTTC. The gene calls are TRBV12-5 and TRBJ1-2; D remains unclear. V lost 0 bases, J lost 6 bases, and 8 bases lay in between. This CDR3 is 13 amino acids long. Per the germline V gene, CDR1 is LGHNT and CDR2 is FRNRAP.

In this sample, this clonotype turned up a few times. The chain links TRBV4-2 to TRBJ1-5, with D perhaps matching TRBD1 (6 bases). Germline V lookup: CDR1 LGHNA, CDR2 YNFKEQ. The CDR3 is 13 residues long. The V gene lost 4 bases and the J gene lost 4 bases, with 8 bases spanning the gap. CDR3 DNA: TGTGCCAGCAGCCGCGGGACAAATCAGCCCCAGCATTTT. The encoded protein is CASSRGTNQPQHF.

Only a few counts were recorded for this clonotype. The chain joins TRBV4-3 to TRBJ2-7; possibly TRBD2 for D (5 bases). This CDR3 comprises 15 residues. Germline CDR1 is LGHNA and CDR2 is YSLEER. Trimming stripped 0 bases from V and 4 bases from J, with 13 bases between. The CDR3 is CASSQDPGRGYEQYF. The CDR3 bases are TGCGCCAGCAGCCAAGATCCCGGACGGGGATACGAGCAGTACTTC.

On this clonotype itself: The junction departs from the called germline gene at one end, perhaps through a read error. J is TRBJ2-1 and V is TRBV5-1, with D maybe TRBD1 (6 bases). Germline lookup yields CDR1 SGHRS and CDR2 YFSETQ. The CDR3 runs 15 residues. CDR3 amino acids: CASVPTGPNTGELFF. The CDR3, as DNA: TGCGCCAGCGTACCCACAGGGCCGAACACCGGGGAGCTGTTCTTC.

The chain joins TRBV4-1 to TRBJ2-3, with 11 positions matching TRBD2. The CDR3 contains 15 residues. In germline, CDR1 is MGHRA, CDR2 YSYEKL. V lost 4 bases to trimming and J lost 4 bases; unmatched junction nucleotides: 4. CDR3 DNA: TGCGCCAGCAGCCTCCTGGGACTAGCGGCAGATACGCAGTATTTT. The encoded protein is CASSLLGLAADTQYF.

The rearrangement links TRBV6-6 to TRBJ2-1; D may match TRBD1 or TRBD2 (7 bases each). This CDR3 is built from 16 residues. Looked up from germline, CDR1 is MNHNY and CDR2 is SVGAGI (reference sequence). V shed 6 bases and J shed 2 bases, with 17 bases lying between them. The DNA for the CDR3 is TGTGCCAGCAGCAACACAGGGGAGGGGACCTACAATGAGCAGTTCTTC. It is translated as CASSNTGEGTYNEQFF.